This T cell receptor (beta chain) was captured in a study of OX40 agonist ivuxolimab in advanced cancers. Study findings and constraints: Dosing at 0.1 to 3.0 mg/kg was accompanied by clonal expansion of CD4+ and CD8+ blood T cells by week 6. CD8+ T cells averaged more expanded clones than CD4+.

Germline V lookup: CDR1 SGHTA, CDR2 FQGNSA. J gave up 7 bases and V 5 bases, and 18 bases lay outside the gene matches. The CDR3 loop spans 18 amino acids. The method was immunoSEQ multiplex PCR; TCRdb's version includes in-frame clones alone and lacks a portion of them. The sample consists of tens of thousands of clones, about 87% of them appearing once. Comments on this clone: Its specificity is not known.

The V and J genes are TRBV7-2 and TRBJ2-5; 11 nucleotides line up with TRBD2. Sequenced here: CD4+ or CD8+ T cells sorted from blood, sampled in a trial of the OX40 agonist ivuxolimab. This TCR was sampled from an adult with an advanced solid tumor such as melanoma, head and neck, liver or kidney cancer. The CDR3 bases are TGTGCCAGCAGCCAAATTCCCCCGACTAGCGGGATGTGGTGGACCCAGTACTTC. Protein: CASSQIPPTSGMWWTQYF. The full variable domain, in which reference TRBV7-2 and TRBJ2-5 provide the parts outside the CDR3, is GAGVSQSPSNKVTEKGKDVELRCDPISGHTALYWYRQSLGQGLEFLIYFQGNSAPDKSGLPSDRFSAERTGGSVSTLTIQRTQQEDSAVYLCASSQIPPTSGMWWTQYFGPGTRLLVL.